The 8 T cell receptor beta chains below were found in one sample sequenced in a study of early T cells in non-severe SARS-CoV-2 infection. In TCRdb, the 5' RACE reads were re-called with MiXCR into one record per CDR3 protein. This table has over 85,000 distinct CDR3 sequences, approximately 15% appearing once. Sequencing was done on a sample of whole blood. These receptor sequences come from an adult who was a healthcare worker with PCR-confirmed SARS-CoV-2 infection or an uninfected control (not recorded which).

The chain has TRBV20-1 and TRBJ2-7, with D unclear. The CDR3 extends over 11 amino acids. Germline loops: CDR1 DFQATT, CDR2 SNEGSKA (reference sequence). The V gene lost 6 bases and the J gene lost 4 bases, with 10 bases spanning the gap. In DNA, the CDR3 is TGCAGTGCCGATTGGGGATACGAGCAGTACTTC. The encoded protein is CSADWGYEQYF.

The rearrangement links TRBV6-5 to TRBJ2-7; weak D call: TRBD2 (6 bases). CDR3 length: 14 residues. Trimming stripped 6 bases from V and 6 bases from J, with 18 bases between. Germline V gene data show CDR1 as MNHEY and CDR2 as SVGAGI. CDR3 in DNA: TGTGCCAGCAGCCCCCCAGGGAGGCTAGGCGAGCAGTACTTC. This encodes CASSPPGRLGEQYF.

This clonotype was seen a few times. V is TRBV7-6 and J is TRBJ1-1, with D possibly being TRBD1 (5 bases). Trimming cost V 3 bases and J 3 bases, with 8 bases left between them. CDR1 is SGHVS, CDR2 FNYEAQ, per germline. The CDR3 sequence is 13 residues long. CDR3 nucleotides: TGTGCCAGCAGCTTCTCAGGGCACACTGAAGCTTTCTTT. It codes for CASSFSGHTEAFF.

This clonotype has at least ten counts. The CDR3 spells CASSDSGDSTEAFF. The DNA for the CDR3 is TGTGCCAGCAGTGACTCGGGGGATTCGACTGAAGCTTTCTTT. The chain uses TRBV6-4 and TRBJ1-1; weak D call: TRBD1 (5 bases). V lost 0 bases and J 5 bases, leaving 10 bases between the germline ends. The CDR3 consists of 14 residues. CDR1 and CDR2 (germline): MRHNA, SNTAGT.

This clonotype was recorded at least ten times. This chain uses TRBV3-1 with TRBJ2-1, with 7 bases fitting TRBD2. Germline trimming cut 4 bases from V and 7 bases from J; bases unmatched to any gene: 1. CDR3 size: 12 residues. Germline V gene sequence: CDR1 LGHDT, CDR2 YNNKEL (reference sequence). In DNA form, the CDR3 reads TGTGCCAGCAGCCGAGCGGGGAATGAGCAGTTCTTC. Encoded protein: CASSRAGNEQFF.

The chain employs TRBV20-1 and TRBJ2-7; 9 bases fit TRBD2. V shed 5 bases and J 1 base; nucleotides not matched to a gene: 3. The germline V gene has CDR1 DFQATT and CDR2 SNEGSKA (reference sequence). This CDR3 comprises 13 residues. The DNA for the CDR3 is TGCAGTGCTGCGGGGGGGAATTCCTACGAGCAGTACTTC. This encodes CSAAGGNSYEQYF.

By sample fraction, this clonotype is medium-sized. The chain combines TRBV9 with TRBJ2-2; D remains ambiguous. Germline lookup yields CDR1 SGDLS and CDR2 YYNGEE. This CDR3 region has 14 residues. The germline V and J ends were trimmed by 4 bases and 2 bases, with 9 bases remaining between them. This chain's CDR3 is CASSPQLNTGELFF. CDR3 sequence (DNA): TGTGCCAGCAGCCCTCAGCTTAACACCGGGGAGCTGTTTTTT.

This clonotype came up a few times. This chain uses TRBV12-3 or TRBV12-4 with TRBJ2-6; D gene uncertain. Trimming took off 6 bases at V and 3 bases at J, with 3 bases between the two ends. CDR3 length: 12 amino acids. The CDR3 is CASSRGANVLTF. The DNA of the CDR3 is TGTGCCAGCAGCCGTGGGGCCAACGTCCTGACTTTC.